The 28 T cell receptor beta chains in this list originate from one sample, sequenced in a study of blood T cells in healthy people across ages. Primed by a sample-barcoded 5' primer and a J-beta primer mix, a second PCR proceeded for roughly 7 to 11 cycles. TCRdb called the 5' RACE reads again in MiXCR, with one record for every CDR3 protein. The table has approximately 800,000 distinct CDR3 sequences, around a quarter seen once. These same records also appear under a second study, on T cells of mothers and their children.

The sample consisted of blood. These receptors originate from a boy aged 10-17 years in good health.

The table lists this clonotype with a few counts. The chain uses TRBV18 and TRBJ1-2; D not resolved. CDR1 and CDR2 (germline): KGHSH, LQKENI. The CDR3 covers 13 residues. Trimming removed 2 bases from V and 3 bases from J, with 7 bases in between. The CDR3 region is CASSPSLDYGYTF. As DNA, the CDR3 is TGTGCCAGCTCACCATCGCTCGACTATGGCTACACCTTC.

This clonotype was detected only a few times. This chain joins TRBV20-1 and TRBJ1-1, with a tentative D call TRBD1 (6 bases). The length of the CDR3 is 13 residues. With 5 bases removed from V and 5 bases from J, the gap between germline ends came to 15 bases. CDR1 is DFQATT and CDR2 is SNEGSKA in the germline V gene (reference sequence). CDR3 in amino acids: CSARRQEGTEAFF. The CDR3 DNA sequence: TGCAGTGCTCGCAGACAGGAGGGGACTGAAGCTTTCTTT.

To note about this clonotype: One end of the junction is discordant with germline, which a read error may explain. V is TRBV4-3 and J is TRBJ2-2; TRBD1 matches 9 bases. From germline, CDR1 is LGHNA and CDR2 YSLEER. The CDR3 runs to 15 residues. The CDR3 loop is CASSQGQGDTGVLFF. The CDR3 region has the DNA TGCGCCAGCAGCCAAGGACAGGGGGACACCGGGGTGCTGTTTTTT.

This chain uses TRBV12-5 with TRBJ1-5; D is ambiguous. The CDR3 covers 13 residues. Germline CDR1 and CDR2: LGHNT and FRNRAP. Trimming took 1 base from V and 6 from J, leaving 7 bases between them. CDR3 residues: CASGLESRQPQHF. The DNA for the CDR3 is TGTGCTAGTGGTTTGGAATCACGTCAGCCCCAGCATTTT. The whole variable domain, remainder taken from reference TRBV12-5 and TRBJ1-5, is DARVTQTPRHKVTEMGQEVTMRCQPILGHNTVFWYRQTMMQGLELLAYFRNRAPLDDSGMPKDRFSAEMPDATLATLKIQPSEPRDSAVYFCASGLESRQPQHFGDGTRLSIL.

The chain carries TRBV20-1 and TRBJ1-3; no clear D. CDR3 size: 13 residues. V lost 3 bases, J lost 2 bases, and 8 bases lay in between. Germline lookup yields CDR1 DFQATT and CDR2 SNEGSKA (reference sequence). CDR3 sequence reads: CSARVAAGNTIYF. CDR3 bases: TGCAGTGCTAGGGTCGCAGCTGGAAACACCATATATTTT.

There are a few counts of this clonotype. DNA of the CDR3: TGTGCTAGTGGTCCCCCGTCGGGATGGGGGCAGTTCTTC. Translation gives CASGPPSGWGQFF. The chain joins TRBV12-5 to TRBJ2-5, with D tentatively TRBD2 (5 bases). The end of the DNA fits TRBJ2-1 better, so the J call may be wrong. The CDR3 covers 13 residues. CDR1 is LGHNT, CDR2 FRNRAP, per germline.

The rearrangement joins TRBV4-3 to TRBJ1-6, with no clear D. Trimming left V 0 bases short and J 4 bases short, with 16 bases between. CDR1 and CDR2 from the germline V gene are LGHNA and YSLEER. This CDR3 has 18 residues. The CDR3 loop reads CASSQDIYPSDYNSPLHF. CDR3 DNA: TGCGCCAGCAGCCAAGATATCTACCCCTCAGATTATAATTCACCCCTCCACTTT.

J is TRBJ2-1 and V is TRBV7-2; D is uncertain. Between the trimmed V and J ends, which lost 5 bases and 9 bases, there was a span of 17 bases. This CDR3 is 14 amino acids long. Looked up from germline, CDR1 is SGHTA and CDR2 is FQGNSA. CDR3 in amino acids: CASSQSAESGEQFF. The CDR3 DNA follows: TGTGCCAGCAGCCAATCCGCTGAGAGTGGTGAGCAGTTCTTC. The full variable domain, with the rest looked up from reference TRBV7-2 and TRBJ2-1, is GAGVSQSPSNKVTEKGKDVELRCDPISGHTALYWYRQSLGQGLEFLIYFQGNSAPDKSGLPSDRFSAERTGGSVSTLTIQRTQQEDSAVYLCASSQSAESGEQFFGPGTRLTVL.

The J gene is TRBJ1-1, the V gene TRBV20-1, with TRBD1 identical over 10 bases. Per the germline V gene, CDR1 is DFQATT and CDR2 is SNEGSKA (reference sequence). The V gene end was trimmed by 6 bases and the J gene end by 11 bases; junction bases not matched to a gene: 33. CDR3 size: 20 residues. CDR3 nucleotide sequence: TGCAGTGCCAAAAGGCCCCCCGGGACAGGGGCCACCCATCCCACCACTCGGGCTTTCTTT. It encodes CSAKRPPGTGATHPTTRAFF.

The chain couples TRBV7-9 to TRBJ1-3; D may be TRBD1 (6 bases). The germline gives CDR1 SEHNR, CDR2 FQNEAQ (reference sequence). This CDR3 is built from 15 residues. V was trimmed by 4 bases and J by 4 bases, leaving 14 bases between them. The CDR3 protein is CASSSTWTAGNTIYF. CDR3 coding DNA: TGTGCCAGCAGCTCAACCTGGACAGCAGGAAACACCATATATTTT. The variable domain in full, completed from reference TRBV7-9 and TRBJ1-3, reads DTGVSQNPRHKITKRGQNVTFRCDPISEHNRLYWYRQTLGQGPEFLTYFQNEAQLEKSRLLSDRFSAERPKGSFSTLEIQRTEQGDSAMYLCASSSTWTAGNTIYFGEGSWLTVV.

The gene calls are TRBV12-3 or TRBV12-4 and TRBJ1-2; 9 bases are a match to TRBD1. The trim removed 4 bases at V and 8 bases at J, leaving 11 bases unmatched. The CDR3 is 15 residues long. In DNA, the CDR3 is TGTGCCAGCAGTTCCACTCCCGGGACAGGGAACGGCTACACCTTC. This codes for CASSSTPGTGNGYTF.

This chain uses TRBV12-3 or TRBV12-4 with TRBJ2-4, with 11 bases lining up with TRBD2. This CDR3 spans 16 amino acids. The trim removed 4 bases at V and 16 bases at J, leaving 18 bases unmatched. CDR3 amino acids: CASSSAGGLAGRGSYF. The CDR3 region has the DNA TGTGCCAGCAGTTCCGCGGGCGGACTAGCGGGCCGGGGGAGTTACTTC.

A few counts support this clonotype. The J gene is TRBJ2-7, the V gene TRBV5-5; TRBD2 agrees at 8 bases. V was pared by 4 bases and J by 0 bases, with 6 bases of the junction left unmatched. The CDR3 sequence is 15 residues long. Germline V gene lookup returns CDR1 SGHKS and CDR2 YYEKEE (reference sequence). The CDR3 coding sequence is TGTGCCAGCAGCCGCACGCGGGGGGCCTCCTACGAGCAGTACTTC. Its translation: CASSRTRGASYEQYF. The full variable domain, its missing parts supplied by reference TRBV5-5 and TRBJ2-7, is DAGVTQSPTHLIKTRGQQVTLRCSPISGHKSVSWYQQVLGQGPQFIFQYYEKEERGRGNFPDRFSARQFPNYSSELNVNALLLGDSALYLCASSRTRGASYEQYFGPGTRLTVT.

The rearrangement uses TRBV7-2 and TRBJ2-1; no definite D call. Germline V lookup: CDR1 SGHTA, CDR2 FQGNSA. With 1 base removed from V and 3 bases from J, the gap between germline ends came to 10 bases. The CDR3 consists of 15 residues. The CDR3 spells CASSLEPTDYNEQFF. CDR3 bases: TGTGCCAGCAGCTTAGAGCCTACGGACTACAATGAGCAGTTCTTC.

The chain carries TRBV24-1 and TRBJ2-5; possibly TRBD2 for D (5 bases). The CDR3 is 13 amino acids. Germline V lookup: CDR1 KGHDR, CDR2 SFDVKD. V lost 6 bases and J 2 bases, leaving 9 bases between the germline ends. This CDR3 reads CATSHGNQETQYF. The CDR3 coding sequence is TGTGCCACCAGTCACGGGAATCAAGAGACCCAGTACTTC.

The V and J genes are TRBV14 and TRBJ2-5, with 7 bases fitting TRBD1. Near its end, the DNA agrees better with TRBJ2-7, so the J call may be wrong. The CDR3 sequence is 14 residues long. Germline lookup yields CDR1 SGHDN and CDR2 FVKESK. The CDR3 region is CASSQSRGPYEQYF. The CDR3 nucleotides are TGTGCCAGCAGCCAATCGAGGGGGCCCTACGAGCAGTACTTC.

This clonotype occurred a few times. The chain employs TRBV6-5 and TRBJ2-7; 8 nucleotides align to TRBD1. The ends lost 6 bases at V and 6 bases at J; junction bases unmatched: 10. There are 14 residues in the CDR3. Germline V gives CDR1 MNHEY, CDR2 SVGAGI. CDR3 sequence (DNA): TGTGCCAGCAGAACTCCCAGGGGGCCCATCGAGCAGTACTTC. Translation: CASRTPRGPIEQYF.

The V call is TRBV5-1, the J call TRBJ1-1, with D maybe TRBD1 (5 bases). Trimming removed 7 bases from V and 4 bases from J, with 14 bases in between. Germline CDR1 SGHRS, CDR2 YFSETQ. The CDR3 runs to 13 residues. The CDR3 DNA reads TGCGCCAGCTCCCAGGGCGGATTCACTGAAGCTTTCTTT. Protein: CASSQGGFTEAFF.

Only a few counts were recorded for this clonotype. This chain connects TRBV18 to TRBJ2-1; the match to TRBD1 covers 8 bases. The CDR3 totals 14 residues. Germline assignment: CDR1 KGHSH and CDR2 LQKENI. The junction had 9 bases not matched to a gene; V was cut back by 8 bases and J by 6 bases. In DNA, the CDR3 is TGTGCCAGCCATGGACAGGGAGCTTTCAATGAGCAGTTCTTC. This codes for CASHGQGAFNEQFF. Supplemented by reference TRBV18 and TRBJ2-1, the full variable domain reads NAGVMQNPRHLVRRRGQEARLRCSPMKGHSHVYWYRQLPEEGLKFMVYLQKENIIDESGMPKERFSAEFPKEGPSILRIQQVVRGDSAAYFCASHGQGAFNEQFFGPGTRLTVL.

A few counts support this clonotype. The chain joins TRBV29-1 to TRBJ2-5, with a possible D match to TRBD2 (5 bases). The DNA end is a closer match to TRBJ2-7, so the J assignment may be wrong. This CDR3 region has 14 residues. Germline V gives CDR1 SQVTM, CDR2 ANQGSEA. CDR3 sequence: CSYSRARISDEQYF. The CDR3, as DNA: TGCAGCTATTCTCGGGCTAGGATTAGCGACGAGCAGTACTTC.

The chain has TRBV7-2 and TRBJ2-5; perhaps TRBD1 as D (5 bases). The CDR3 contains 16 residues. Germline V lookup: CDR1 SGHTA, CDR2 FQGNSA. V lost 0 bases, J lost 4 bases, and 15 bases lay in between. The DNA of the CDR3 is TGTGCCAGCAGCTTAGCTTGGGCAGGGCCCCGAGAGACCCAGTACTTC. Protein: CASSLAWAGPRETQYF.

This chain connects TRBV20-1 to TRBJ2-4, with no clear D. The length of the CDR3 is 14 residues. The germline V gene has CDR1 DFQATT and CDR2 SNEGSKA (reference sequence). The ends were cut back, 6 bases at V and 1 base at J, with 13 bases in the middle. The CDR3 is CSARTFGAKNIQYF. As DNA, the CDR3 is TGCAGTGCCCGGACCTTTGGGGCCAAAAACATTCAGTACTTC.

This clonotype was recorded many times. The chain joins TRBV9 to TRBJ2-4, with D possibly being TRBD1 (5 bases). The germline V and J ends were trimmed by 4 bases and 6 bases, with 14 bases remaining between them. The CDR3 contains 14 residues. Per germline, CDR1 SGDLS and CDR2 YYNGEE. The chain's CDR3 is CASSPQQVTNIQYF. DNA of the CDR3: TGTGCCAGCAGCCCCCAACAGGTTACAAACATTCAGTACTTC.

This clonotype has just a few counts. This chain uses TRBV7-2 with TRBJ1-2; 10 nucleotides align to TRBD1. The V gene's germline CDR1 is SGHTA and CDR2 FQGNSA. Losses at the gene ends were 5 bases for V and 7 bases for J; bases not matched to a gene: 10. The CDR3 spans 15 residues. CDR3 protein: CASSAGQGSYCGYTF. The CDR3 DNA reads TGTGCCAGCAGCGCGGGACAGGGGAGCTACTGTGGCTACACCTTC.

The V and J genes are TRBV28 and TRBJ2-5; no definite D call. The CDR3 is made up of 15 amino acids. The germline V and J ends were trimmed by 3 bases and 4 bases, with 15 bases remaining between them. CDR1 and CDR2 (germline): MDHEN, SYDVKM. The CDR3 is CASSFAQVQGETQYF. The CDR3 nucleotides read TGTGCCAGCAGTTTCGCCCAGGTTCAAGGAGAGACCCAGTACTTC.

This clonotype was seen only a few times. The chain is built from TRBV9 and TRBJ1-2, with 7 bases aligning to TRBD1. CDR3 length equals 13 residues. CDR1 SGDLS and CDR2 YYNGEE come from the germline V gene. J gave up 4 bases and V 4 bases, and 4 bases lay outside the gene matches. The CDR3 reads CASSKGDSYGYTF. DNA of the CDR3: TGTGCCAGCAGCAAAGGGGACAGCTATGGCTACACCTTC.

This chain connects TRBV20-1 to TRBJ1-6; 7 bases are shared with TRBD1. The CDR3 loop spans 15 amino acids. Germline loops: CDR1 DFQATT, CDR2 SNEGSKA (reference sequence). The V and J ends lost 3 bases and 5 bases, in that order; junction bases with no gene match: 7. The CDR3 sequence is CSASLGTVDNSPLHF. Written as DNA, the CDR3 is TGCAGTGCTAGTCTAGGGACAGTCGATAATTCACCCCTCCACTTT.

This chain links TRBV27 with TRBJ2-7, with 8 positions matching TRBD1. V gave up 5 bases and J gave up 4 bases; unmatched junction bases: 7. The V gene's germline CDR1 is MNHEY and CDR2 SMNVEV (reference sequence). The CDR3 length is 14 residues. The CDR3 loop is CASSLTGAQYEQYF. The CDR3 region has the DNA TGTGCCAGCAGTCTGACAGGGGCTCAGTACGAGCAGTACTTC.